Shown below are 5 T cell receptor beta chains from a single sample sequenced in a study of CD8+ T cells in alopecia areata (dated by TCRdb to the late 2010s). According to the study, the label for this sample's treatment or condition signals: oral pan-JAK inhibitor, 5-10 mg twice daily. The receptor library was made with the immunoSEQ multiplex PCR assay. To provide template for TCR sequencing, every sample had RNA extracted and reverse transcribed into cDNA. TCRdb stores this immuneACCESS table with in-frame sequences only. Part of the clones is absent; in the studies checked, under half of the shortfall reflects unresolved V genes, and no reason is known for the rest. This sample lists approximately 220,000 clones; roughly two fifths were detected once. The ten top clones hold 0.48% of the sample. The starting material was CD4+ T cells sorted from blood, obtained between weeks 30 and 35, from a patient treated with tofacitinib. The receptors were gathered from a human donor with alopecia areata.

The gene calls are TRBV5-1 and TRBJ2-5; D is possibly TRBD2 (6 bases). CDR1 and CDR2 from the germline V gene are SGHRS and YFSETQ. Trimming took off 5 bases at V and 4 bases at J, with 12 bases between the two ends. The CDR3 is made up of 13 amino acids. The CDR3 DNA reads TGCGCCAGCAGTCGCGGGACCTTAGAGACCCAGTACTTC. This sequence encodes CASSRGTLETQYF.

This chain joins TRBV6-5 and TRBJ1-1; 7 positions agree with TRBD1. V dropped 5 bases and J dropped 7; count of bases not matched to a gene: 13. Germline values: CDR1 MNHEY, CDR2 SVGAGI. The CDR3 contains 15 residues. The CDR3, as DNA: TGTGCCAGCAGTCCCGGGGTGACAGGGCACGGTGAAGCTTTCTTT. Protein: CASSPGVTGHGEAFF.

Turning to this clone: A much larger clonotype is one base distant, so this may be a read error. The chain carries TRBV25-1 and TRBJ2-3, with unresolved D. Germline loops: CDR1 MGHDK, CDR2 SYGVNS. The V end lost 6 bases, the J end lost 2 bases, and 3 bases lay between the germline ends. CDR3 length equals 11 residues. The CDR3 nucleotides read TGTGCCAGCAGCTTCACAGATACGCAGTATTTT. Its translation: CASSFTDTQYF.

The CDR3 loop is CATSKGPDRARQPQHF. In DNA form, the CDR3 reads TGTGCCACCAGCAAGGGTCCAGACAGGGCTAGGCAGCCCCAGCATTTT. The chain employs TRBV15 and TRBJ1-5, with TRBD1 identical over 7 bases. CDR3 length equals 16 residues. The ends lost 4 bases at V and 7 bases at J; junction bases unmatched: 13. CDR1 and CDR2 (germline): LNHNV, YYDKDF (reference sequence).

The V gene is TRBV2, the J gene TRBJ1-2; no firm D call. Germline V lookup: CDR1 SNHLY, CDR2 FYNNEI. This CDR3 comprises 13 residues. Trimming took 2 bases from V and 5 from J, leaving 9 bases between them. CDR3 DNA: TGTGCCAGCAGTGAAAATCCTCGGTATGGCTACACCTTC. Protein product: CASSENPRYGYTF.